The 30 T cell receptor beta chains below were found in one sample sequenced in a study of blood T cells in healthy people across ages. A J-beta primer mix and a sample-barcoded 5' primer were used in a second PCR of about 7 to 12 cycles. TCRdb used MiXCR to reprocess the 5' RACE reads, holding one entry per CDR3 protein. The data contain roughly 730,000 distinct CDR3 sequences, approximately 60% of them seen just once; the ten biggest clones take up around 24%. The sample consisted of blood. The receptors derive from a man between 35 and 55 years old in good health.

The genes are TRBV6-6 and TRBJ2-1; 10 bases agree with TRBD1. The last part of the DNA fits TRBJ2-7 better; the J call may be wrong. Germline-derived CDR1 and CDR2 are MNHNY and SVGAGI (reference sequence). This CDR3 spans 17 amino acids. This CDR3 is CASSYATGTGAYNEQYF. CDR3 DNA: TGTGCCAGCAGTTACGCCACCGGGACAGGGGCCTACAATGAGCAGTACTTC.

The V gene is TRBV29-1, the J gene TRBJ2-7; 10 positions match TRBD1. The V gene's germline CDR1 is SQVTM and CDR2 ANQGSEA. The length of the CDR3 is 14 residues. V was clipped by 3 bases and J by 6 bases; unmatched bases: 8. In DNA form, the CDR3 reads TGCAGCGTTGAGGGACAGGGGAGTTTGGGCGAGCAGTACTTC. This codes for CSVEGQGSLGEQYF.

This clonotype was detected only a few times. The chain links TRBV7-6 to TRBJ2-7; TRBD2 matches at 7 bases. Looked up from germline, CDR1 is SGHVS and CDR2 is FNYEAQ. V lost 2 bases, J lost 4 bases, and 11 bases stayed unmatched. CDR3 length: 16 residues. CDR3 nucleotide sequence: TGTGCCAGCAGCTTAAGAGAAGGGACTATACCTTACGAGCAGTACTTC. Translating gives CASSLREGTIPYEQYF.

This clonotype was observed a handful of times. CDR3 loop: CASTWGGAADTQYF. The CDR3 DNA reads as TGTGCCAGCACCTGGGGGGGGGCGGCAGATACGCAGTATTTT. The rearrangement joins TRBV28 to TRBJ2-3; the D gene is possibly TRBD2 (7 bases). Germline CDR1 and CDR2: MDHEN and SYDVKM. V was pared by 7 bases and J by 4 bases, with 15 bases between. CDR3 length equals 14 residues.

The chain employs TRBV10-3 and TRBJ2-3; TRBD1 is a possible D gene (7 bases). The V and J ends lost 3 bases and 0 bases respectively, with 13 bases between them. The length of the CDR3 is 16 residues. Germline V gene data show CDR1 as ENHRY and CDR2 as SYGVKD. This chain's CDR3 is CAISDAGTESTDTQYF. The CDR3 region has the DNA TGTGCCATCAGTGACGCGGGGACAGAAAGCACAGATACGCAGTATTTT.

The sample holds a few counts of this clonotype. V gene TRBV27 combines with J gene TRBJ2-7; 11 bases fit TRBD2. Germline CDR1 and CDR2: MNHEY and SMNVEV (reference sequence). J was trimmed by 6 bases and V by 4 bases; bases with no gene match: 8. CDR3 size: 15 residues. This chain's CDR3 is CASSSEGLAASEQYF. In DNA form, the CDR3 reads TGTGCCAGCAGTTCGGAGGGACTAGCGGCTTCCGAGCAGTACTTC.

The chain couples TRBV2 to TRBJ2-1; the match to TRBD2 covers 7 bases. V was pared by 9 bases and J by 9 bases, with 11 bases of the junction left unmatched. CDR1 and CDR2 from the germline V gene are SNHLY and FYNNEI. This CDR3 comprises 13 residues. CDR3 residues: CASGGGPGSEQFF. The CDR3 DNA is TGTGCCAGTGGGGGGGGACCAGGAAGTGAGCAGTTCTTC.

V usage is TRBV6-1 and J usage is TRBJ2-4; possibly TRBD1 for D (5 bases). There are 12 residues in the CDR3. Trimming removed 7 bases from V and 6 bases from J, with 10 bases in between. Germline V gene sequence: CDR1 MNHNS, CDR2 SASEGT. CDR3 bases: TGTGCCAGCACAACGGACACAAACATTCAGTACTTC. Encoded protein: CASTTDTNIQYF.

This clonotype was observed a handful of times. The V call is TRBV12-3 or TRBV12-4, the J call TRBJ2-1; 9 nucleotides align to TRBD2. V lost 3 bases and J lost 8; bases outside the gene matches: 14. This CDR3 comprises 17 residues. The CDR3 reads CASSFWGRAGGPDEQFF. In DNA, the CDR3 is TGTGCCAGCAGTTTTTGGGGAAGAGCGGGGGGCCCCGATGAGCAGTTCTTC.

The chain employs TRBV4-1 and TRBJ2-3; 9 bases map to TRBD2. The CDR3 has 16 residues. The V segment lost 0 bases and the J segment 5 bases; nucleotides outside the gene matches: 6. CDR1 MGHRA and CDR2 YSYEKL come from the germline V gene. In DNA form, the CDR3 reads TGCGCCAGCAGCCAAGAGGGGCGGGGGGGGGTAGATACGCAGTATTTT. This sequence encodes CASSQEGRGGVDTQYF.

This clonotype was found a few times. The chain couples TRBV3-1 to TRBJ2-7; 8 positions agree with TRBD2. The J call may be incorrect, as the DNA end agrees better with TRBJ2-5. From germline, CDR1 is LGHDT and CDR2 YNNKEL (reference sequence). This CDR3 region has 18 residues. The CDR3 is CASSRGANTGGPRETQYF. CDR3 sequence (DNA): TGTGCCAGCAGCCGGGGAGCGAATACGGGAGGGCCACGGGAGACCCAGTACTTC.

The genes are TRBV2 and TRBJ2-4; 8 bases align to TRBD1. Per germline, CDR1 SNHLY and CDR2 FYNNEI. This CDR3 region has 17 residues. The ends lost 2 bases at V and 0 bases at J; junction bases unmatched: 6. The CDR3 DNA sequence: TGTGCCAGCAGTGAAAGGGGACAGGACCTAGCCAAAAACATTCAGTACTTC. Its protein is CASSERGQDLAKNIQYF.

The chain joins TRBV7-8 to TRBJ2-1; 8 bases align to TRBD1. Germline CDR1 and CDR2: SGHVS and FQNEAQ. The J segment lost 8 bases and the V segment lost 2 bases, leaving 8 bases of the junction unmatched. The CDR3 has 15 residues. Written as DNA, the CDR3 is TGTGCCAGCAGCTTACGCGGACAGGGACGCGATGAGCAGTTCTTC. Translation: CASSLRGQGRDEQFF.

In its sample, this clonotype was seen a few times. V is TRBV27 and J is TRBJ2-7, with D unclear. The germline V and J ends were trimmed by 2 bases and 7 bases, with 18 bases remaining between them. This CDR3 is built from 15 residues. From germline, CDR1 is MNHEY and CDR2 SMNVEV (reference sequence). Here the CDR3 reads CASSLNPTPLREQYF. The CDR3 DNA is TGTGCCAGCAGTTTAAATCCCACACCGCTACGGGAGCAGTACTTC.

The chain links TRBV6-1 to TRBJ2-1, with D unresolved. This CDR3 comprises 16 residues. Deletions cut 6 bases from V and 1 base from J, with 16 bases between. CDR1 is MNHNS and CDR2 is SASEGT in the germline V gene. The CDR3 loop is CASRFRAAPSYNEQFF. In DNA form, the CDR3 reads TGTGCCAGCAGATTTAGGGCGGCCCCTTCCTACAATGAGCAGTTCTTC.

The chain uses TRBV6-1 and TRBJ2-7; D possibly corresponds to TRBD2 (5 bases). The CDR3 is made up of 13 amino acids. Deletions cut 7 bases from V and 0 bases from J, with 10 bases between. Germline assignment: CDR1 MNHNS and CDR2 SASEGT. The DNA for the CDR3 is TGTGCCAGCACCAGTGAGGGCTCCTACGAGCAGTACTTC. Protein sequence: CASTSEGSYEQYF.

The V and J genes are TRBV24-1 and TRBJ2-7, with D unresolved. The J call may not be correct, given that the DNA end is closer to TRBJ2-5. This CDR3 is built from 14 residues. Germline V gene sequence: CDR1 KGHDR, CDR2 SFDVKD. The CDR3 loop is CATSDPTSGETQYF. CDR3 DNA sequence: TGTGCCACCAGTGATCCCACATCGGGAGAGACCCAGTACTTC.

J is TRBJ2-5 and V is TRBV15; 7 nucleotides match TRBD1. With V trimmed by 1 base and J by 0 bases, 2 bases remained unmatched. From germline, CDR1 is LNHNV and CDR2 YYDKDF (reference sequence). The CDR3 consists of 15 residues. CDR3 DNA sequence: TGTGCCACCAGCAGAGCTGGGACAGACCAAGAGACCCAGTACTTC. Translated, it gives CATSRAGTDQETQYF.

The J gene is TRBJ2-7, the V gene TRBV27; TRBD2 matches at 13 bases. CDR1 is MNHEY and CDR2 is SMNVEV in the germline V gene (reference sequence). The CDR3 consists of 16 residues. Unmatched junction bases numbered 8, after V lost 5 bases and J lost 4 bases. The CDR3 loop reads CASSRLAGGEGYEQYF. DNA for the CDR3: TGTGCCAGCAGTCGACTAGCGGGAGGTGAAGGGTACGAGCAGTACTTC.

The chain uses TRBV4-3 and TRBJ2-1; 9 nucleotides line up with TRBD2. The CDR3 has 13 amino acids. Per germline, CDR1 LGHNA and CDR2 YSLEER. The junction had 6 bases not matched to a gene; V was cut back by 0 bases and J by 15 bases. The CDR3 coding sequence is TGCGCCAGCAGCCAAGAAACCACTAGCGGGTTGTTCTTC. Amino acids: CASSQETTSGLFF.

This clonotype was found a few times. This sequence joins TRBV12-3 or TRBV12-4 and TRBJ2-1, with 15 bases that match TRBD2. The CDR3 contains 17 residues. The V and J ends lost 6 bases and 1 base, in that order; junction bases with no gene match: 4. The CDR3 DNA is TGTGCCAGCAGCCACGGACTAGCGGGGGGGTCCTACAATGAGCAGTTCTTC. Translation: CASSHGLAGGSYNEQFF.

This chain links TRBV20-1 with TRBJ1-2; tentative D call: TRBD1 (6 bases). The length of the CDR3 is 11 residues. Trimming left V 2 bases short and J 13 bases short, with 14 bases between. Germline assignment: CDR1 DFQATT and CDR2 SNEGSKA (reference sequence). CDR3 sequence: CSARRTESATF. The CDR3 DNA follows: TGCAGTGCTAGAAGGACAGAGTCCGCCACCTTC.

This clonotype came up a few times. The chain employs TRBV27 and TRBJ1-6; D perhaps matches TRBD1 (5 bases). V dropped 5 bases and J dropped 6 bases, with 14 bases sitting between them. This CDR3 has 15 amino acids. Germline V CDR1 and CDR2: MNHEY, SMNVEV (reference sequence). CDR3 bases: TGTGCCAGCAGTGCCGATCGGGGGTTTAATTCACCCCTCCACTTT. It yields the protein CASSADRGFNSPLHF.

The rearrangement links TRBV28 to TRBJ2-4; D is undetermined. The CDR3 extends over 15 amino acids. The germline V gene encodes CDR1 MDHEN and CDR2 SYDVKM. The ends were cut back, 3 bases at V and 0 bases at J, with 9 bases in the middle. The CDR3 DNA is TGTGCCAGCAGTTTTGCTACGGGAGCCAAAAACATTCAGTACTTC. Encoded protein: CASSFATGAKNIQYF.

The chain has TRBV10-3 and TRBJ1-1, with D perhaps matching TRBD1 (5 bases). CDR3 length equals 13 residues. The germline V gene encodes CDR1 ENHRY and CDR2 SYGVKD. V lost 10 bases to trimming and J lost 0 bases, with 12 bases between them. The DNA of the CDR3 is TGTGCCAACGGGGCAGGAGTGAACACTGAAGCTTTCTTT. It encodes CANGAGVNTEAFF.

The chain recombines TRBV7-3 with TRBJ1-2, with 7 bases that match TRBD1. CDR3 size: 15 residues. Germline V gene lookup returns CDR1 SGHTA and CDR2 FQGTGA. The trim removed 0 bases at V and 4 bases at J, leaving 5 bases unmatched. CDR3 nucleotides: TGTGCCAGCAGCTTAACAGACGGACAGGCCTATGGCTACACCTTC. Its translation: CASSLTDGQAYGYTF. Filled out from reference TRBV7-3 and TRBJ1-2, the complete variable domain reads GAGVSQTPSNKVTEKGKYVELRCDPISGHTALYWYRQSLGQGPEFLIYFQGTGAADDSGLPNDRFFAVRPEGSVSTLKIQRTERGDSAVYLCASSLTDGQAYGYTFGSGTRLTVV.

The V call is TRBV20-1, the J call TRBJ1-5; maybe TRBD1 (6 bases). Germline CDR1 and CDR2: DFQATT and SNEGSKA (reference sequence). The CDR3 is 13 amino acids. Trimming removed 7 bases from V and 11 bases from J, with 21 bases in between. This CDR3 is CSVGTGKISSQHF. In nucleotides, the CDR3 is TGCAGTGTAGGAACAGGGAAAATCAGCTCCCAGCATTTT.

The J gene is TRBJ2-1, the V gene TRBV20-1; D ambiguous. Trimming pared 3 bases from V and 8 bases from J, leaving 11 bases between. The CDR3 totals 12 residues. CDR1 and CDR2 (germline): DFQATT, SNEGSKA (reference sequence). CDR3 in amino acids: CSASKRRDEQFF. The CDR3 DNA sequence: TGCAGTGCTAGTAAAAGGAGAGATGAGCAGTTCTTC.

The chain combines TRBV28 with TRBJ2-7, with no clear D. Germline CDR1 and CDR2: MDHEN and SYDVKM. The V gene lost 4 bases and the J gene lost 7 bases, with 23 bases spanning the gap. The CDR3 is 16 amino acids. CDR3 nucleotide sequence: TGTGCCAGCAGTTACTCTGGGCCGGGTACCCTACGGGAGCAGTACTTC. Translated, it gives CASSYSGPGTLREQYF. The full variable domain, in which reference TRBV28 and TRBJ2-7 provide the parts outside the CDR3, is DVKVTQSSRYLVKRTGEKVFLECVQDMDHENMFWYRQDPGLGLRLIYFSYDVKMKEKGDIPEGYSVSREKKERFSLILESASTNQTSMYLCASSYSGPGTLREQYFGPGTRLTVT.

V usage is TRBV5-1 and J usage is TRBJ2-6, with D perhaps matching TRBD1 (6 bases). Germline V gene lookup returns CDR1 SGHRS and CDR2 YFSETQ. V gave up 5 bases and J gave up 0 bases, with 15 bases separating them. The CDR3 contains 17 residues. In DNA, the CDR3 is TGCGCCAGCAGGGGTGGACAGAAGGGCTCTGGGGCCAACGTCCTGACTTTC. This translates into CASRGGQKGSGANVLTF.